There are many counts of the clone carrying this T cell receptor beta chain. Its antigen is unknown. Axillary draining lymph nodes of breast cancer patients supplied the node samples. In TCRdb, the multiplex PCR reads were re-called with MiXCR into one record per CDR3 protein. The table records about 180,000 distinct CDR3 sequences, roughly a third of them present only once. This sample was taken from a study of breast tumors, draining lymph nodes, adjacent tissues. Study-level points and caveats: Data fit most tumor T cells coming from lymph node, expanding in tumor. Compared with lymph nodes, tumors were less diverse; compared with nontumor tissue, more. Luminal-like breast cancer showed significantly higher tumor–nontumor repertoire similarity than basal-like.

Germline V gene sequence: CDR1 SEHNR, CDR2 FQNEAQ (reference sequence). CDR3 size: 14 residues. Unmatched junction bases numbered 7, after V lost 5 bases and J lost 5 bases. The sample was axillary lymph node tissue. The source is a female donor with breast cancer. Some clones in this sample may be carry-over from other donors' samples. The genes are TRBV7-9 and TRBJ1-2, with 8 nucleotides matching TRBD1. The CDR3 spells CASSPSDRGYGYTF. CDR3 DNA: TGTGCCAGCAGCCCTTCCGACAGGGGATATGGCTACACCTTC.